The T cell receptor (beta chain) under discussion was sequenced for a study of control samples from healthy donors and cancer patients. TCRdb keeps only in-frame clones here, not all; method: immunoSEQ multiplex PCR. The data show roughly 120,000 clones, with roughly 91% seen just once and over 2% held by the top ten. The ends were cut back, 8 bases at V and 0 bases at J, with 10 bases in the middle. The length of the CDR3 is 13 residues. Germline CDR1 and CDR2: SNHLY and FYNNEI. The sequenced sample was blood. This sequence joins TRBV2 and TRBJ1-1; possibly TRBD1 for D (5 bases). This receptor was identified in a woman between 65 and 79 years old in good health. The CDR3 sequence: CASSTEMNTEAFF. DNA for the CDR3: TGTGCCAGCTCGACAGAAATGAACACTGAAGCTTTCTTT.